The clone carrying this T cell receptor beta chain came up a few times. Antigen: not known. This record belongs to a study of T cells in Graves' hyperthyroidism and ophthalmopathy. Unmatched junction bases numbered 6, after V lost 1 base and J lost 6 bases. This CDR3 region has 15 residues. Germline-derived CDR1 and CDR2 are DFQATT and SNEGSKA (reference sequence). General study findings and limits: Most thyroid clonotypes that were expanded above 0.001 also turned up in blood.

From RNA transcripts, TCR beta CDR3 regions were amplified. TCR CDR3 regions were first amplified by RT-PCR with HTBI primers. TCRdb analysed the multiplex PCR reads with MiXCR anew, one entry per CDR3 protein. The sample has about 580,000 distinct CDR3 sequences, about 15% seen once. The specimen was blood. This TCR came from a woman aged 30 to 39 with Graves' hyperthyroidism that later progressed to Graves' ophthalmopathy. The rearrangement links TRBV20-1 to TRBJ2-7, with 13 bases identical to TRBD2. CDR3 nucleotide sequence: TGCAGTGCTAGAGGGACTAGCGGGAGTCTCGGCGAGCAGTACTTC. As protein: CSARGTSGSLGEQYF.